Shown below are 29 T cell receptor beta chains from a single sample sequenced in a study of CD8+ T cells in alopecia areata. The treatment: oral pan-JAK inhibitor, 5-10 mg twice daily. The authors extracted RNA and reverse transcribed it into cDNA as the sequencing template. The repertoire was sequenced with immunoSEQ multiplex PCR; TCRdb's copy has only in-frame clones and lacks some. Counted here are fewer than 250,000 clones, less than 50% occurring once; the ten biggest clones make up 2.6%. The sample here was CD4+ T cells sorted from blood, taken at approximately week 39, from a patient treated with tofacitinib. The receptors originated from a human donor with alopecia areata.

The chain couples TRBV30 to TRBJ1-2; 7 nucleotides line up with TRBD1. V lost 3 bases, J lost 5 bases, and 6 bases stayed unmatched. The germline V gene encodes CDR1 GTSNPN and CDR2 SVGIG (reference sequence). The length of the CDR3 is 13 residues. The CDR3 nucleotides read TGTGCCTGGAGCCCAGGGGGTGTTTATGGCTACACCTTC. Translation: CAWSPGGVYGYTF.

V usage is TRBV29-1 and J usage is TRBJ2-7; 10 bases line up with TRBD1. The CDR3 spans 13 residues. The germline V gene encodes CDR1 SQVTM and CDR2 ANQGSEA. With V trimmed by 7 bases and J by 5 bases, 8 bases remained unmatched. CDR3 DNA sequence: TGCAGCGGGACGGGACAGGGGAATGACGAGCAGTACTTC. It yields the protein CSGTGQGNDEQYF.

V is TRBV4-2 and J is TRBJ2-7, with 7 positions matching TRBD1. Germline assignment: CDR1 LGHNA and CDR2 YNFKEQ. The CDR3 contains 15 residues. V shed 1 base and J 7 bases; nucleotides not matched to a gene: 10. Here the CDR3 DNA reads TGTGCCAGCAGCCAAGGCACAGACAGGGTTAGGGAGCAGTACTTC. Translating gives CASSQGTDRVREQYF.

The rearrangement links TRBV28 to TRBJ1-2; D not certain. This CDR3 comprises 11 residues. Germline CDR1 reads MDHEN; CDR2 reads SYDVKM. V was shortened by 8 bases and J by 8 bases, with 12 bases between the two germline ends. The CDR3: CASCTTEGYTF. CDR3 nucleotide sequence: TGTGCCAGCTGCACTACAGAGGGCTACACCTTC.

This clone turned up a few times. The chain links TRBV28 to TRBJ1-4, with D maybe TRBD1 (5 bases). The CDR3 consists of 15 residues. V lost 5 bases to trimming and J lost 8 bases, with 18 bases between them. Germline CDR1 MDHEN, CDR2 SYDVKM. DNA for the CDR3: TGTGCCAGCAGTCCTGCTCCCGGGACCTTCGAAAAACTGTTTTTT. Its translation: CASSPAPGTFEKLFF. Based on the CDR3 plus reference TRBV28 and TRBJ1-4, the full variable domain is DVKVTQSSRYLVKRTGEKVFLECVQDMDHENMFWYRQDPGLGLRLIYFSYDVKMKEKGDIPEGYSVSREKKERFSLILESASTNQTSMYLCASSPAPGTFEKLFFGSGTQLSVL.

Of note for this clone: The junction departs from germline at one end; a sequencing error may be responsible. The genes are TRBV7-2 and TRBJ2-3, with D perhaps TRBD2 (6 bases). The CDR3 spans 15 residues. Germline loops: CDR1 SGHTA, CDR2 FQGNSA. For the CDR3, the DNA is TGTGCCAGCCGCTTACGGGAGCTCAGCCCAGATACGCAGTATTTT. The encoded protein is CASRLRELSPDTQYF.

The chain combines TRBV9 with TRBJ2-5; D is possibly TRBD1 (6 bases). Germline CDR1 reads SGDLS; CDR2 reads YYNGEE. The CDR3 sequence is 13 residues long. V was pared by 3 bases and J by 5 bases, with 11 bases between. The CDR3 region is CASSALGAETQYF. In DNA form, the CDR3 reads TGTGCCAGCAGCGCGCTGGGGGCGGAGACCCAGTACTTC.

The V call is TRBV30, the J call TRBJ2-5; 8 positions agree with TRBD1. Trimming at V came to 4 bases and at J to 1 base, leaving 5 bases not matched to a gene. The CDR3 contains 14 residues. Germline V lookup: CDR1 GTSNPN, CDR2 SVGIG (reference sequence). CDR3 DNA sequence: TGTGCCTGGACCTGGACAGGGCGCCAAGAGACCCAGTACTTC. It specifies CAWTWTGRQETQYF.

V and J are TRBV11-2 and TRBJ2-5; unclear D gene. The CDR3 contains 13 residues. The germline V and J ends were trimmed by 1 base and 5 bases, with 8 bases remaining between them. Germline V gene lookup returns CDR1 SGHAT and CDR2 FQNNGV. CDR3 amino acids: CASSLGVSETQYF. CDR3 in DNA: TGTGCCAGCAGCTTAGGGGTTTCGGAGACCCAGTACTTC.

In this sample, this clone turned up a few times. The J gene is TRBJ1-5, the V gene TRBV29-1; D is undetermined. Trimming took off 4 bases at V and 3 bases at J, with 10 bases between the two ends. The CDR3 is made up of 13 amino acids. Germline V gives CDR1 SQVTM, CDR2 ANQGSEA. The CDR3 is CSVVEQINQPQHF. As DNA, the CDR3 is TGCAGCGTTGTGGAACAGATCAATCAGCCCCAGCATTTT.

This clone was seen a few times. V gene TRBV5-4 combines with J gene TRBJ2-5; D not certain. CDR3 length equals 11 residues. The ends were cut back, 4 bases at V and 1 base at J, with 2 bases in the middle. The germline gives CDR1 SGHNT, CDR2 YYREEE (reference sequence). The CDR3 spells CASSVQETQYF. CDR3 sequence (DNA): TGTGCCAGCAGCGTCCAAGAGACCCAGTACTTC.

This clone has just a few counts. The chain is built from TRBV5-1 and TRBJ2-5, with 7 bases lining up with TRBD1. The V gene's germline CDR1 is SGHRS and CDR2 YFSETQ. J lost 1 base, V lost 4 bases, and 10 bases had no gene match. CDR3 length: 16 residues. In nucleotides, the CDR3 is TGCGCCAGCAGCGCAACGAATACAGGGGTCCAAGAGACCCAGTACTTC. This codes for CASSATNTGVQETQYF.

This clone was picked up a small number of times. V usage is TRBV29-1 and J usage is TRBJ2-5; D unclear. This CDR3 has 13 amino acids. V lost 4 bases, J lost 4 bases, and 13 bases lay in between. Germline V gene data show CDR1 as SQVTM and CDR2 as ANQGSEA. The CDR3 is CSVVQVLGETQYF. The CDR3, as DNA: TGCAGCGTTGTACAAGTCCTCGGAGAGACCCAGTACTTC.

This clone was detected a few times. The chain has TRBV5-1 and TRBJ2-1, with TRBD2 matching 11 bases. The germline V gene has CDR1 SGHRS and CDR2 YFSETQ. The V segment lost 2 bases and the J segment 5 bases; nucleotides outside the gene matches: 3. The CDR3 totals 15 residues. The CDR3 reads CASSFSGRGNNEQFF. The CDR3 nucleotides read TGCGCCAGCAGCTTTAGCGGGAGGGGGAACAATGAGCAGTTCTTC. Based on the CDR3 plus reference TRBV5-1 and TRBJ2-1, the full variable domain is KAGVTQTPRYLIKTRGQQVTLSCSPISGHRSVSWYQQTPGQGLQFLFEYFSETQRNKGNFPGRFSGRQFSNSRSEMNVSTLELGDSALYLCASSFSGRGNNEQFFGPGTRLTVL.

V usage is TRBV6-5 and J usage is TRBJ2-7, with D maybe TRBD2 (6 bases). The germline gives CDR1 MNHEY, CDR2 SVGAGI. The CDR3 loop spans 11 amino acids. The V end lost 7 bases, the J end lost 7 bases, and 11 bases lay between the germline ends. The CDR3 nucleotides read TGTGCCAGCACAAGGGCGGGAGAGCAGTACTTC. It encodes CASTRAGEQYF.

This clone was recorded a few times. The chain uses TRBV2 and TRBJ1-2; D is ambiguous. The CDR3 totals 12 residues. Germline values: CDR1 SNHLY, CDR2 FYNNEI. V lost 8 bases to trimming and J lost 0 bases, with 7 bases between them. The CDR3 DNA sequence: TGTGCCAGCGAGGCATCTAACTATGGCTACACCTTC. Its translation: CASEASNYGYTF.

The J gene is TRBJ2-6, the V gene TRBV7-8, with 9 bases matching TRBD1. Looked up from germline, CDR1 is SGHVS and CDR2 is FQNEAQ. Unmatched junction bases numbered 8, after V lost 4 bases and J lost 1 base. CDR3 length: 18 residues. CDR3 loop: CASSSTTGGFSGANVLTF. The DNA of the CDR3 is TGTGCCAGCAGCTCGACGACAGGGGGGTTTTCTGGGGCCAACGTCCTGACTTTC.

This clone was found once. The V and J genes are TRBV5-1 and TRBJ2-1; weak D call: TRBD1 (5 bases). V lost 6 bases and J lost 4, with 11 bases in between. Germline loops: CDR1 SGHRS, CDR2 YFSETQ. The CDR3 length is 13 residues. The CDR3 region is CASNDRTYNEQFF. The DNA of the CDR3 is TGCGCCAGCAATGACAGAACGTACAATGAGCAGTTCTTC.

DNA of the CDR3: TGCGCCAGCAAAGGACAGGGTAGCAACGAGCAGTACTTC. Translating it yields CASKGQGSNEQYF. V is TRBV23-1 and J is TRBJ2-7; 8 bases are shared with TRBD1. TRBV23-1 falls under the ORF class, with uncertain function. J was trimmed by 5 bases and V by 7 bases; bases with no gene match: 7. The CDR3 runs 13 residues.

The sample holds a few counts of this clone. The chain joins TRBV6-5 to TRBJ1-4, with D perhaps TRBD1 (6 bases). Germline CDR1 MNHEY, CDR2 SVGAGI. Between the trimmed V and J ends, which lost 8 bases and 5 bases, there was a span of 18 bases. The CDR3 length is 15 residues. In DNA, the CDR3 is TGTGCCAGCGCGCGGACAGAGTATGGAAATGAAAAACTGTTTTTT. As protein: CASARTEYGNEKLFF.

The rearrangement joins TRBV4-2 to TRBJ2-5; 10 bases agree with TRBD1. This CDR3 is built from 15 residues. After removal of 4 bases from V and 7 bases from J, the junction contained 9 bases not matched to a gene. Per germline, CDR1 LGHNA and CDR2 YNFKEQ. The CDR3 protein is CASSPTGTGETTQYF. Here the CDR3 DNA reads TGTGCCAGCAGCCCCACCGGGACAGGGGAAACGACCCAGTACTTC.

This clone showed up just once. The V call is TRBV29-1, the J call TRBJ2-5, with D hard to call. The CDR3 sequence is 11 residues long. Trimming removed 3 bases at V and 11 bases at J, with 13 bases between. Germline V lookup: CDR1 SQVTM, CDR2 ANQGSEA. The CDR3 nucleotides read TGCAGCGTTGAGGAGCAGTTGGAGCAGTACTTC. Translated, it gives CSVEEQLEQYF.

The chain has TRBV9 and TRBJ2-2; no clear D gene. With 0 bases removed from V and 5 bases from J, the gap between germline ends came to 14 bases. CDR1 is SGDLS, CDR2 YYNGEE, per germline. The CDR3 runs to 16 residues. The CDR3 is CASSVARPSWTGELFF. CDR3 coding DNA: TGTGCCAGCAGCGTAGCTCGACCCTCTTGGACCGGGGAGCTGTTTTTT.

The chain has TRBV25-1 and TRBJ2-5; no clear D. The end of the DNA aligns better with TRBJ2-7, so the J call may be wrong. The CDR3 contains 12 residues. Germline V CDR1 and CDR2: MGHDK, SYGVNS. CDR3 sequence reads: CASSGRTYEQYF. The DNA for the CDR3 is TGTGCCAGCAGTGGGAGAACCTACGAGCAGTACTTC.

As regards this clone: Other DNA sequences of this sample code for an identical CDR3. V is TRBV27 and J is TRBJ2-7, with D hard to call. The V and J ends lost 2 bases and 1 base respectively, with 12 bases between them. Germline CDR1 reads MNHEY; CDR2 reads SMNVEV (reference sequence). The CDR3 runs to 15 residues. This CDR3 is CASSLTPRGSYEQYF. The DNA for the CDR3 is TGTGCCAGCAGTTTAACCCCACGAGGATCCTACGAGCAGTACTTC.

This clone was seen more than once but under ten times. The V and J genes are TRBV29-1 and TRBJ2-5, with D perhaps matching TRBD1 (7 bases). From germline, CDR1 is SQVTM and CDR2 ANQGSEA. This CDR3 comprises 10 residues. CDR3 in amino acids: CAGQQETQYF. The CDR3 DNA reads TGCGCGGGACAGCAAGAGACCCAGTACTTC.

V usage is TRBV4-3 and J usage is TRBJ2-1; 8 positions match TRBD2. CDR3 length: 18 amino acids. V lost 4 bases to trimming and J lost 6 bases; unmatched junction nucleotides: 17. The germline V gene has CDR1 LGHNA and CDR2 YSLEER. CDR3 coding DNA: TGCGCCAGCAGCCTTCTAGAAGGTACGGGAGGGCCTTTCAATGAGCAGTTCTTC. Its protein product is CASSLLEGTGGPFNEQFF.

This chain connects TRBV7-2 to TRBJ2-2, with TRBD2 identical over 13 bases. The V gene's germline CDR1 is SGHTA and CDR2 FQGNSA. This CDR3 has 17 amino acids. Trimming removed 4 bases from V and 6 bases from J; junction bases left unmatched: 8. The CDR3 spells CASSSTGLAGAAGELFF. CDR3 in DNA: TGTGCCAGCAGCTCCACCGGACTAGCGGGAGCGGCCGGGGAGCTGTTTTTT.

This chain joins TRBV7-9 and TRBJ1-5; 8 bases agree with TRBD1. Trimming at V came to 4 bases and at J to 6 bases, leaving 8 bases not matched to a gene. The germline V gene encodes CDR1 SEHNR and CDR2 FQNEAQ (reference sequence). CDR3 length: 15 residues. CDR3 sequence (DNA): TGTGCCAGCAGCTCCGGACAGGGTTACGGTCAGCCCCAGCATTTT. It encodes CASSSGQGYGQPQHF.